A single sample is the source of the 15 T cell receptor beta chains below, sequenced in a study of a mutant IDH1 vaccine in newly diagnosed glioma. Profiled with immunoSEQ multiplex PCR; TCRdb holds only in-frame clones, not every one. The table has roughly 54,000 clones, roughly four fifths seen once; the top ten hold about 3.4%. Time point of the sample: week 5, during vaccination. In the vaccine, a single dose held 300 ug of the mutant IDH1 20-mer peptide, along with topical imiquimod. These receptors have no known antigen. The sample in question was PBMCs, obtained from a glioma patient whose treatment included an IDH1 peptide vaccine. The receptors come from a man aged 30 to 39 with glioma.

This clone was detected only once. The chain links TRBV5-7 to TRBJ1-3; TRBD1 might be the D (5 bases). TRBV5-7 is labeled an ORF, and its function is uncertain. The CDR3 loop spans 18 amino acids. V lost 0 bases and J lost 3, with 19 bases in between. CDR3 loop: CASSLGAGWGSNGNTIYF. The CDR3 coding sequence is TGTGCCAGCAGCTTGGGGGCAGGATGGGGGTCTAATGGAAACACCATATATTTT.

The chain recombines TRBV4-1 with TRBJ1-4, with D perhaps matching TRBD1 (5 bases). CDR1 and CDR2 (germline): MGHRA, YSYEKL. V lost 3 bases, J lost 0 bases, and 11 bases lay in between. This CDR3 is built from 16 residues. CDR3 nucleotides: TGCGCCAGCAGCCAGGCCTGGGGCTCAACTAATGAAAAACTGTTTTTT. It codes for CASSQAWGSTNEKLFF.

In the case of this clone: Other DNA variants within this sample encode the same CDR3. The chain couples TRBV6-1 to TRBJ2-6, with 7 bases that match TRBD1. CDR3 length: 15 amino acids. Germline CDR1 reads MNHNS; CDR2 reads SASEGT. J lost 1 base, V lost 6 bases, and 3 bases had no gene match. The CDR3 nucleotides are TGTGCCAGCAGGGCAGGGGGATCTGGGGCCAACGTCCTGACTTTC. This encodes CASRAGGSGANVLTF.

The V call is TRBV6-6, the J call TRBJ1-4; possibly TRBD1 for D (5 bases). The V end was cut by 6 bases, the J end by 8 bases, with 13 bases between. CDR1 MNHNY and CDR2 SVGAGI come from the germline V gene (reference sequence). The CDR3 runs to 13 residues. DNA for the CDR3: TGTGCCAGCAGAAGACTGGGGGGGGAAAAACTGTTTTTT. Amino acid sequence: CASRRLGGEKLFF.

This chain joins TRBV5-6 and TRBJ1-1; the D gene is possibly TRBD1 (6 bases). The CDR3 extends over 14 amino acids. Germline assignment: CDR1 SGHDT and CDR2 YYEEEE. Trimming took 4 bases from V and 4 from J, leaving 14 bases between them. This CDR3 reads CASSRIQGSTEAFF. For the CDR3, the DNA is TGTGCCAGCAGCCGAATCCAGGGGAGCACTGAAGCTTTCTTT.

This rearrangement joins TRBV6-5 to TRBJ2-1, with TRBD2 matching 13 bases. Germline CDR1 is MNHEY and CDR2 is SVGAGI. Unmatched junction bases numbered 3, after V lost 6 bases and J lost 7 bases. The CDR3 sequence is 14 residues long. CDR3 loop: CASRLAGGLNEQFF. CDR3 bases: TGTGCCAGCAGACTAGCGGGGGGGCTTAATGAGCAGTTCTTC.

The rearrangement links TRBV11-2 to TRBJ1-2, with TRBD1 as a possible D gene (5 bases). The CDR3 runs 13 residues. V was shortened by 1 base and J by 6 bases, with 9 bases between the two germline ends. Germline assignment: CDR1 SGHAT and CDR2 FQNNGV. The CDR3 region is CASSLGRDHGYTF. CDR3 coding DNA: TGTGCCAGCAGCTTAGGCAGGGACCATGGCTACACCTTC. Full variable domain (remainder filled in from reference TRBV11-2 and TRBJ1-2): EAGVAQSPRYKIIEKRQSVAFWCNPISGHATLYWYQQILGQGPKLLIQFQNNGVVDDSQLPKDRFSAERLKGVDSTLKIQPAKLEDSAVYLCASSLGRDHGYTFGSGTRLTVV.

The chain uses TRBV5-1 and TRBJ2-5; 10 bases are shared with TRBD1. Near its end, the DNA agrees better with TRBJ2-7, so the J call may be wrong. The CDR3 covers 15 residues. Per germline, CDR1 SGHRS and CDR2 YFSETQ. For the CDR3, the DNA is TGCGCCAGCAGCTTGGGGACAGGGGGAAACTACGAGCAGTACTTC. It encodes CASSLGTGGNYEQYF.

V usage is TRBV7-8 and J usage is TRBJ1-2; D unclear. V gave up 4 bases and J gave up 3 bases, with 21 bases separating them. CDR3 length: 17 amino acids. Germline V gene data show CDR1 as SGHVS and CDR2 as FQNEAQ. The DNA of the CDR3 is TGTGCCAGCAGCTCTGTTTCGATTGCGACTAGTGACTATGGCTACACCTTC. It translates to CASSSVSIATSDYGYTF.

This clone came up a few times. The CDR3 is CASSEQGGTEAFF. The CDR3 DNA is TGCGCCAGCAGTGAGCAGGGCGGCACTGAAGCTTTCTTT. The chain uses TRBV10-2 and TRBJ1-1; weak D call: TRBD1 (5 bases). The germline gives CDR1 WSHSY, CDR2 SAAADI. V lost 2 bases and J 4 bases, leaving 8 bases between the germline ends. The CDR3 covers 13 residues.

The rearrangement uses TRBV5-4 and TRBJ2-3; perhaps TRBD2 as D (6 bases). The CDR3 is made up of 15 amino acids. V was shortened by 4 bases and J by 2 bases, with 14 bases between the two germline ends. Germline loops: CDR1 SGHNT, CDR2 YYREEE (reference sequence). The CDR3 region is CASSLISGDTDTQYF. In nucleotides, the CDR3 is TGTGCCAGCAGCCTGATTAGCGGCGACACAGATACGCAGTATTTT.

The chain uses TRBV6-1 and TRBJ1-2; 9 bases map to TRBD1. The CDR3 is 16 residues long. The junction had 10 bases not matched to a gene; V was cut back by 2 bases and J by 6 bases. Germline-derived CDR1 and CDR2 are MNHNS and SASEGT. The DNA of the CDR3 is TGTGCCAGCAGTGAACCCACAGGGGGCGCCTTCCATGGCTACACCTTC. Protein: CASSEPTGGAFHGYTF.

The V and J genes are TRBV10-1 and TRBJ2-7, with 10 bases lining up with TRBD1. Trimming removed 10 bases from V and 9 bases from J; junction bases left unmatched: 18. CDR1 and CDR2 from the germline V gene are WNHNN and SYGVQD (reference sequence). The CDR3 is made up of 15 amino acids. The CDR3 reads CATQEGGPGQGMQYF. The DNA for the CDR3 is TGCGCCACCCAGGAGGGAGGACCGGGACAGGGGATGCAGTACTTC.

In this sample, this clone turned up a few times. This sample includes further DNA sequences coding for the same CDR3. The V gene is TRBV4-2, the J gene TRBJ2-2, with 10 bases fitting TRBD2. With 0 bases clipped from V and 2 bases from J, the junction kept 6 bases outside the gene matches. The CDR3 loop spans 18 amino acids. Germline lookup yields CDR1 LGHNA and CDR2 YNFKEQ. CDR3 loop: CASSQDGAGGPNTGELFF. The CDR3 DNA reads TGTGCCAGCAGCCAAGATGGAGCGGGGGGGCCTAACACCGGGGAGCTGTTTTTT.

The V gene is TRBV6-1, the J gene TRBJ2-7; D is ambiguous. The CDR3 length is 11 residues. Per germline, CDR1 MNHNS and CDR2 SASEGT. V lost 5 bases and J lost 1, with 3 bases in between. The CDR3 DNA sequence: TGTGCCAGCAGTTGGTCCTACGAGCAGTACTTC. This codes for CASSWSYEQYF.